These T cell receptor beta chains were read from a single sample in a study of T cell responses to AZD1222 COVID-19 vaccine. TCRdb's copy holds only in-frame clones and misses some; the assay was immunoSEQ multiplex PCR. The top ten hold 2.5% to 3.5% of the sample, which has about 97,000 clones, 70% to 90% seen once. This material consisted of peripheral blood, taken on day 0 of AZD1222 vaccination. The receptor source for this set is an adult in good health. Both conserved end residues are part of each CDR3. The order of the fields is J gene, clone size, V gene, D gene, CDR3 protein, CDR3 DNA. The D gene is left open where the match is weak. The size entry is marked missing in some rows and otherwise reads once, few, many or a size class.

>TRBJ1-1|.|TRBV7-6|TRBD1
CASSFTPGGRGNTEAFF
TGTGCCAGCAGCTTTACTCCAGGGGGCCGTGGGAACACTGAAGCTTTCTTT
>TRBJ2-3|.|TRBV3-1/TRBV3-2|.
CASSQGWLPTDTQYF
TGTGCCAGCAGCCAAGGATGGCTACCCACAGATACGCAGTATTTT
>TRBJ2-1|.|TRBV9|.
CASSVVSTEAPYGNEQFF
TGTGCCAGCAGCGTAGTGTCAACGGAAGCTCCTTACGGGAATGAGCAGTTCTTC
>TRBJ2-7|.|TRBV7-9|.
CASSRAGLSPYEQYF
TGTGCCAGCAGCAGGGCGGGCCTTTCGCCCTACGAGCAGTACTTC
>TRBJ2-2|.|TRBV7-3|.
CASSLMAAAGELFF
TGTGCCAGCAGCTTAATGGCAGCGGCCGGGGAGCTGTTTTTT
>TRBJ1-3|.|TRBV20-1|.
CSASSQGNTIYF
TGCAGTGCTAGTTCCCAAGGAAACACCATATATTTT
>TRBJ2-7|.|TRBV6-1|TRBD1
CASSEGTGGSYEQYF
TGTGCCAGCAGTGAAGGGACAGGGGGCTCCTACGAGCAGTACTTC
>TRBJ1-3|.|TRBV7-8|.
CASSLNNQAFSGNTIYF
TGTGCCAGCAGCTTAAATAATCAGGCATTCTCCGGAAACACCATATATTTT
>TRBJ2-1|.|TRBV3-1/TRBV3-2|.
CASSQSPPGPGTYNEQFF
TGTGCCAGCAGCCAATCCCCCCCAGGGCCCGGAACCTACAATGAGCAGTTCTTC
>TRBJ1-2|once|TRBV7-9|TRBD1
CASSLRFHTGQGGDGYTF
TGTGCCAGCAGCTTAAGGTTCCACACAGGACAGGGCGGGGATGGCTACACCTTC
>TRBJ1-3|.|TRBV19|.
CASSEGPSGNTIYF
TGTGCCAGTAGTGAAGGACCCTCTGGAAACACCATATATTTT
>TRBJ1-3|.|TRBV7-2|.
CASSSHPRRSGNTIYF
TGTGCCAGCAGCTCACATCCGAGGCGGTCTGGAAACACCATATATTTT
>TRBJ2-1|.|TRBV30|.
CAWSELGGFAYNEQFF
TGTGCCTGGAGTGAGTTAGGGGGTTTTGCCTACAATGAGCAGTTCTTC
>TRBJ2-1|once|TRBV6-5|TRBD2
CASSYSRGVLFF
TGTGCCAGCAGTTACTCTCGGGGGGTCCTGTTCTTC
>TRBJ1-1|.|TRBV7-8|TRBD1
CASSLGQAPEAFF
TGTGCCAGCAGCCTGGGACAGGCACCTGAAGCTTTCTTT
>TRBJ2-6|once|TRBV3-1/TRBV3-2|.
CASSHNGGSGANVLTF
TGTGCCAGCAGCCACAACGGGGGCTCTGGGGCCAACGTCCTGACTTTC
>TRBJ1-1|.|TRBV27|.
CASSREVLNTEAFF
TGTGCCAGCAGTCGGGAGGTCTTGAACACTGAAGCTTTCTTT
>TRBJ1-2|once|TRBV2|TRBD1
CASSPNRGQFYGYTF
TGTGCCAGCAGCCCCAACAGGGGGCAATTTTATGGCTACACCTTC
>TRBJ2-1|.|TRBV6-2/TRBV6-3|.
CASSYLGRADNEQFF
TGTGCCAGCAGTTACCTCGGTAGGGCTGACAATGAGCAGTTCTTC
>TRBJ1-4|.|TRBV3-1/TRBV3-2|.
CASSQGVGLLVTNEKLFF
TGTGCCAGCAGCCAAGGCGTCGGGTTACTAGTAACTAATGAAAAACTGTTTTTT
>TRBJ2-5|.|TRBV5-1|TRBD2
CASSFGGGQETQYF
TGCGCCAGCAGCTTCGGCGGGGGCCAAGAGACCCAGTACTTC
>TRBJ1-3|.|TRBV6-5|TRBD1
CASSYSKDRGDTIYF
TGTGCCAGCAGTTACTCGAAGGACAGGGGGGACACCATATATTTT
>TRBJ1-2|.|TRBV6-6|.
CASRRTEFFPPYGYTF
TGTGCCAGCAGGAGAACGGAGTTCTTCCCCCCCTATGGCTACACCTTC
>TRBJ2-7|few|TRBV7-9|TRBD2
CASSWEGSYEQYF
TGTGCCAGCAGCTGGGAGGGCTCCTACGAGCAGTACTTC
>TRBJ2-3|.|TRBV15|TRBD2
CATSKSGGATDTQYF
TGTGCCACCAGCAAAAGCGGGGGGGCCACAGATACGCAGTATTTT
>TRBJ1-2|.|TRBV10-2|.
CASSEGYGYTF
TGCGCCAGCAGTGAGGGCTATGGCTACACCTTC
>TRBJ2-2|.|TRBV19|.
CASNWERGTGELFF
TGTGCCAGTAACTGGGAAAGGGGCACCGGGGAGCTGTTTTTT
>TRBJ1-5|.|TRBV6-4|TRBD1
CASSPDRNQPQHF
TGTGCCAGCAGTCCGGACAGGAATCAGCCCCAGCATTTT
>TRBJ2-6|once|TRBV5-1|TRBD1
CASSPRPGQATGANVLTF
TGCGCCAGCAGCCCGAGGCCGGGACAGGCGACTGGGGCCAACGTCCTGACTTTC
>TRBJ1-1|once|TRBV7-9|.
CASSLELTRVGIAFF
TGTGCCAGCAGCTTAGAATTGACCAGGGTGGGGATAGCTTTCTTT
>TRBJ2-7|.|TRBV10-1|.
CASSESTQGLVEQYF
TGCGCCAGCAGTGAGTCGACTCAGGGTCTCGTCGAGCAGTACTTC
>TRBJ1-1|.|TRBV6-2/TRBV6-3|TRBD1
CASSNRGQGLAFF
TGTGCCAGCAGTAACCGGGGACAGGGGCTTGCTTTCTTT
>TRBJ2-5|.|TRBV12-3/TRBV12-4|.
CASSLASRPTQYF
TGTGCCAGCAGTTTAGCAAGCCGGCCTACCCAGTACTTC
>TRBJ2-7|once|TRBV12-3/TRBV12-4|TRBD1
CASKETGTYEQYF
TGTGCCAGCAAGGAGACAGGGACCTACGAGCAGTACTTC
>TRBJ2-7|.|TRBV5-3|.
CARSPIIPTGSYEQYF
TGTGCCAGAAGCCCGATAATTCCGACAGGCTCCTACGAGCAGTACTTC
>TRBJ1-5|.|TRBV2|.
CASSEGQGAGSNQPQHF
TGTGCCAGCAGTGAAGGGCAGGGAGCTGGCAGCAATCAGCCCCAGCATTTT
>TRBJ2-3|.|TRBV25-1|.
CASARGWGSLADTQYF
TGTGCCAGCGCAAGGGGCTGGGGGAGTCTCGCAGATACGCAGTATTTT
>TRBJ2-7|.|TRBV6-2/TRBV6-3|.
CASSPHREQYF
TGTGCCAGCAGTCCACACAGGGAGCAGTACTTC
>TRBJ2-2|.|TRBV12-3/TRBV12-4|.
CASKGLGTGELFF
TGTGCCAGCAAGGGGCTCGGGACCGGGGAGCTGTTTTTT
>TRBJ1-1|few|TRBV28|.
CASTTGVNTEAFF
TGTGCCAGCACCACGGGGGTGAACACTGAAGCTTTCTTT
>TRBJ2-5|.|TRBV3-1/TRBV3-2|TRBD2
CASSHIWPSGETQYF
TGTGCCAGCAGCCACATTTGGCCTAGCGGAGAGACCCAGTACTTC
>TRBJ1-1|.|TRBV6-1|.
CASSDHIAGTEAFF
TGTGCCAGCAGTGACCACATCGCGGGCACTGAAGCTTTCTTT
>TRBJ2-5|.|TRBV3-1/TRBV3-2|TRBD2
CASSQLSGGGAQYF
TGTGCCAGCAGCCAACTTAGCGGGGGCGGGGCCCAGTACTTC
>TRBJ1-1|few|TRBV4-1|.
CASSQVGGRNTEAFF
TGCGCCAGCAGCCAAGTAGGGGGGCGGAACACTGAAGCTTTCTTT
>TRBJ1-2|.|TRBV4-1|.
CASSQDGTARWGYTF
TGCGCCAGCAGCCAAGATGGAACAGCTCGATGGGGCTACACCTTC
>TRBJ2-1|.|TRBV5-1|TRBD2
CASSLAGGGTYNEQFF
TGCGCCAGCAGCTTGGCTGGCGGGGGTACTTACAATGAGCAGTTCTTC
>TRBJ2-2|.|TRBV7-2|TRBD1
CASRGGTGGGGELFF
TGTGCCAGCAGGGGCGGGACAGGGGGCGGCGGGGAGCTGTTTTTT
>TRBJ1-3|.|TRBV19|.
CASSPHRSYSGNTIYF
TGTGCCAGTAGTCCTCACAGGAGTTACTCTGGAAACACCATATATTTT
>TRBJ1-4|.|TRBV7-2|TRBD1
CASSLTGTAGEKLFF
TGTGCCAGCAGCTTAACCGGGACAGCAGGCGAAAAACTGTTTTTT
>TRBJ2-7|.|TRBV5-4|.
CASTSGATYEQYF
TGTGCCAGCACGTCAGGCGCTACCTACGAGCAGTACTTC
>TRBJ2-3|few|TRBV6-4|TRBD2
CASSPGLAADTQYF
TGTGCCAGCAGCCCGGGACTAGCTGCAGATACGCAGTATTTT
>TRBJ1-2|.|TRBV4-3|.
CASSQGLGGGYGYTF
TGCGCCAGCAGCCAGGGCCTGGGGGGCGGATATGGCTACACCTTC
>TRBJ1-1|.|TRBV5-6|.
CASSLEVGRVVTEAFF
TGTGCCAGCAGCTTGGAGGTTGGGAGGGTAGTCACTGAAGCTTTCTTT